This T cell receptor (beta chain) was sequenced during a study of T cell responses to AZD1222 COVID-19 vaccine. Points from the study as a whole: As reported, nearly half of all spike-specific TCRs target variant regions that are unmutated. The study identified only six AZD1222 recipients as seropositive at baseline. Across spike, vaccine-associated CD4 TCRs were found, dominant at 160-218 and 743-854. Most donors were white British, females outnumbered males, and clonal diversity was possibly underestimated.

Using immunoSEQ multiplex PCR, the repertoire was profiled, and TCRdb retains in-frame clones only, with some absent. The sample consists of about 150,000 clones, more than 75% of them appearing once. The CDR3 has 16 amino acids. V lost 0 bases and J lost 7, with 19 bases in between. Germline lookup yields CDR1 SGHTA and CDR2 FQGNSA. Points on this clone: Its antigen is currently unknown.

The starting material was peripheral blood, obtained 28 days after the second AZD1222 dose. V and J are TRBV7-2 and TRBJ2-7, with D uncertain. This receptor was identified in an adult who received the AZD1222 COVID-19 vaccine. For the CDR3, the DNA is TGTGCCAGCAGCTTAGCGCTAATATTGGTCGTGACGGAGCAGTACTTC. It specifies CASSLALILVVTEQYF.